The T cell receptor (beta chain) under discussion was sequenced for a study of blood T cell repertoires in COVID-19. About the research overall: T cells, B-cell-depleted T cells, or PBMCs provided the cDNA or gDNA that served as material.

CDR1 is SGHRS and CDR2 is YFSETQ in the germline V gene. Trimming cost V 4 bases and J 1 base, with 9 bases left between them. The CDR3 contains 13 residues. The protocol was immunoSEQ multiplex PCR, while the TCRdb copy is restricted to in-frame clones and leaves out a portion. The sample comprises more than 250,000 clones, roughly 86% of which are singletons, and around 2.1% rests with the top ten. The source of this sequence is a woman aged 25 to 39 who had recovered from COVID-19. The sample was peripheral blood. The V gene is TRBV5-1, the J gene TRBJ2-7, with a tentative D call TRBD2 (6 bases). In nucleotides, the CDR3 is TGCGCCAGCAGCCGGGACTTATCCTACGAGCAGTACTTC. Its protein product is CASSRDLSYEQYF.